These 8 T cell receptor beta chains were sequenced from one sample in a study of blood T cell repertoires in COVID-19. The method was immunoSEQ multiplex PCR; TCRdb's version includes in-frame clones alone and lacks a portion of them. The sample has some 130,000 clones; around nine tenths are singletons. Sequenced input: PBMCs or T cells enriched from blood (not recorded which). Every receptor here comes from a woman aged 45-65 years who had recovered from COVID-19.

The V gene is TRBV5-1, the J gene TRBJ2-1; 15 nucleotides align to TRBD2. CDR3 size: 16 residues. The germline V gene has CDR1 SGHRS and CDR2 YFSETQ. V lost 0 bases to trimming and J lost 10 bases; unmatched junction nucleotides: 5. DNA of the CDR3: TGCGCCAGCAGCTTGGGGACTAGCGGGGGGGCAGAAGAGCAGTTCTTC. This gives the protein CASSLGTSGGAEEQFF.

V and J are TRBV15 and TRBJ1-5, with D possibly TRBD1 on 5 matching bases. Germline loops: CDR1 LNHNV, CDR2 YYDKDF (reference sequence). The CDR3 is 17 amino acids. V lost 5 bases to trimming and J lost 1 base, with 18 bases between them. The CDR3 protein is CATSERGRGGSNQPQHF. For the CDR3, the DNA is TGTGCCACCAGCGAGAGAGGACGCGGGGGAAGCAATCAGCCCCAGCATTTT. Combining the CDR3 with reference TRBV15 and TRBJ1-5 gives the whole variable domain DAMVIQNPRYQVTQFGKPVTLSCSQTLNHNVMYWYQQKSSQAPKLLFHYYDKDFNNEADTPDNFQSRRPNTSFCFLDIRSPGLGDTAMYLCATSERGRGGSNQPQHFGDGTRLSIL.

The CDR3 spells CATSSSYTGELFF. The CDR3 bases are TGTGCCACCAGTAGCTCATACACCGGGGAGCTGTTTTTT. V usage is TRBV24-1 and J usage is TRBJ2-2; D gene ambiguous. The CDR3 has 13 amino acids. Trimming left V 6 bases short and J 3 bases short, with 7 bases between. Germline CDR1 and CDR2: KGHDR and SFDVKD.

This clone was seen just once. The chain combines TRBV10-1 with TRBJ2-7; 14 nucleotides agree with TRBD2. The length of the CDR3 is 19 residues. The germline gives CDR1 WNHNN, CDR2 SYGVQD (reference sequence). The J segment lost 5 bases and the V segment lost 0 bases, leaving 12 bases of the junction unmatched. The CDR3 DNA reads TGCGCCAGCAGTGAGTCTTGGGGGACTAGCGGGGGCGCCGGGAACGAGCAGTACTTC. Encoded protein: CASSESWGTSGGAGNEQYF.

This clone was counted between two and nine times. This chain links TRBV18 with TRBJ1-2; the D is unclear. V shed 0 bases and J shed 7 bases, with 12 bases lying between them. This CDR3 is 14 amino acids long. In germline, CDR1 is KGHSH, CDR2 LQKENI. DNA for the CDR3: TGTGCCAGCTCACCACCGGCTAGGGAGGCTGGCTACACCTTC. Residues: CASSPPAREAGYTF. Full variable domain (missing parts from reference TRBV18 and TRBJ1-2): NAGVMQNPRHLVRRRGQEARLRCSPMKGHSHVYWYRQLPEEGLKFMVYLQKENIIDESGMPKERFSAEFPKEGPSILRIQQVVRGDSAAYFCASSPPAREAGYTFGSGTRLTVV.

The gene calls are TRBV6-5 and TRBJ2-7, with TRBD1 matching 9 bases. The CDR3 spans 15 residues. In germline, CDR1 is MNHEY, CDR2 SVGAGI. V lost 8 bases, J lost 1 base, and 9 bases stayed unmatched. As DNA, the CDR3 is TGTGCCAGCCGCAATACAGGGGGCTTTTCCTACGAGCAGTACTTC. Its protein is CASRNTGGFSYEQYF.

The chain has TRBV19 and TRBJ1-5; D perhaps matches TRBD1 (5 bases). There are 13 residues in the CDR3. Germline V gene sequence: CDR1 LNHDA, CDR2 SQIVND (reference sequence). V was pared by 9 bases and J by 11 bases, with 20 bases between. The DNA for the CDR3 is TGTGCCAGGACTACCGGGGGAGGGGAGGCCCAGCATTTT. Protein: CARTTGGGEAQHF. Supplemented by reference TRBV19 and TRBJ1-5, the full variable domain reads DGGITQSPKYLFRKEGQNVTLSCEQNLNHDAMYWYRQDPGQGLRLIYYSQIVNDFQKGDIAEGYSVSREKKESFPLTVTSAQKNPTAFYLCARTTGGGEAQHFGDGTRLSIL.

This chain uses TRBV27 with TRBJ2-7; 8 bases align to TRBD1. This CDR3 has 14 residues. The J segment lost 4 bases and the V segment lost 7 bases, leaving 9 bases of the junction unmatched. The germline CDR1 and CDR2 sequences are MNHEY and SMNVEV (reference sequence). CDR3 DNA: TGTGCCAGCACCCAGACAGGGGACTCATACGAGCAGTACTTC. It specifies CASTQTGDSYEQYF.